One T cell receptor (beta chain) is described in this entry. Trimming at V came to 6 bases and at J to 1 base, leaving 9 bases not matched to a gene. The CDR3 is 17 residues long. Germline CDR1 KGHSH, CDR2 LQKENI. With random hexamers, reverse transcription was performed on about 0.5 to 1 ug of RNA. The CDR3 of TCR beta was amplified by immunoSEQ multiplex PCR across 54 Vbeta and 13 Jbeta. TCRdb passed the immunoSEQ multiplex PCR reads through MiXCR, listing each CDR3 protein once. The repertoire holds fewer than 200,000 distinct CDR3 sequences, with roughly 96% as singletons. The record originates from a study of CD8 T cells in Susac syndrome. The T cells that were sequenced for TCR beta were CD8+ and CD4+ cells from blood. TEMRA cells were enriched by FACS, and CD4+ and CD8+ T cells were negatively isolated.

The receptor's source is a human donor with multiple sclerosis. The chain joins TRBV18 to TRBJ2-3; 11 bases align to TRBD1. Sample: CD8+ T cells from PBMCs. The DNA of the CDR3 is TGTGCCAGCTCGCAGTTCGGACAGGGGGCGCGCACAGATACGCAGTATTTT. Amino acid sequence: CASSQFGQGARTDTQYF.